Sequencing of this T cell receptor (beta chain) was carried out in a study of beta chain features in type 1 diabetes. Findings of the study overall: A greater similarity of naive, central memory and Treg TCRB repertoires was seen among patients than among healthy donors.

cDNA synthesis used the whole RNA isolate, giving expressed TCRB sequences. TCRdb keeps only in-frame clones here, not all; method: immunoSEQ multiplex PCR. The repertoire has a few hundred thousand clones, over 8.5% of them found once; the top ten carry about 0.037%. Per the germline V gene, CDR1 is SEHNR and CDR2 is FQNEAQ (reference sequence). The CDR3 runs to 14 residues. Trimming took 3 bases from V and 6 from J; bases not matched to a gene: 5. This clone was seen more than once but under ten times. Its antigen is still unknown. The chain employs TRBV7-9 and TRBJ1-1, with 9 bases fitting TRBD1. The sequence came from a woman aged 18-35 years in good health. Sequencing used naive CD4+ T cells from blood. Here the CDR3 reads CASSLGQGRAEAFF. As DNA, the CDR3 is TGTGCCAGCAGCTTGGGACAGGGAAGGGCTGAAGCTTTCTTT.